This record covers a single TCR beta chain. Every patient had relapsed following autologous stem cell transplantation, and cohorts differed in brentuximab vedotin exposure. This sample stems from a study of PD-1 blockade in classical Hodgkin lymphoma. The V gene end was trimmed by 5 bases and the J gene end by 5 bases; junction bases not matched to a gene: 8. The CDR3 loop spans 14 amino acids. Germline CDR1 SGDLS, CDR2 YYNGEE. Some clones are missing from TCRdb's copy, which holds only in-frame ones; the method was immunoSEQ multiplex PCR. This repertoire shows under 30,000 clones, roughly two thirds found once; its top ten account for 15% to 20%.

The sequence was obtained from a human donor with classical Hodgkin lymphoma. This specimen was peripheral blood mononuclear cells (PBMCs), taken at baseline. The chain couples TRBV9 to TRBJ2-5; 8 bases fit TRBD1. CDR3 in DNA: TGTGCCAGCAGTGCGACAGGGGTTTGGGAGACCCAGTACTTC. Its translation is CASSATGVWETQYF. The complete variable domain, with remaining parts taken from reference TRBV9 and TRBJ2-5, reads DSGVTQTPKHLITATGQRVTLRCSPRSGDLSVYWYQQSLDQGLQFLIQYYNGEERAKGNILERFSAQQFPDLHSELNLSSLELGDSALYFCASSATGVWETQYFGPGTRLLVL.